These 27 T cell receptor beta chains were all obtained from the same sample, sequenced in a study of CD8 T cells in ankylosing spondylitis. MiXCR, applied by TCRdb to the 5' RACE reads, yields one record per CDR3 protein. The table includes around 150,000 distinct CDR3 sequences, around 20% detected once. The sample taken for sequencing was blood, either unsorted or a sorted T cell fraction (not recorded which). The receptors were gathered from a male donor with ankylosing spondylitis or in good health (not recorded which).

This clonotype was observed at least ten times. CDR3: CAIRPLLAEVGDTQYF. The CDR3 DNA reads TGTGCCATTCGGCCCCTACTAGCGGAGGTGGGAGATACGCAGTATTTT. The V and J genes are TRBV6-1 and TRBJ2-3, with 8 bases matching TRBD2. CDR1 and CDR2 from the germline V gene are MNHNS and SASEGT. V dropped 10 bases and J dropped 5; count of bases not matched to a gene: 17. CDR3 length equals 16 residues.

This clonotype was observed many times. The rearrangement links TRBV20-1 to TRBJ1-2; 10 bases map to TRBD1. Germline V gene data show CDR1 as DFQATT and CDR2 as SNEGSKA (reference sequence). The CDR3 runs to 13 residues. J was trimmed by 7 bases and V by 0 bases; bases with no gene match: 2. The CDR3 loop reads CSAREDRGPGYTF. The CDR3, as DNA: TGCAGTGCTAGAGAAGACAGGGGGCCTGGCTACACCTTC.

This clonotype was seen a handful of times. The V call is TRBV7-9, the J call TRBJ1-1; tentative D call: TRBD1 (6 bases). Trimming removed 5 bases from V and 4 bases from J, with 14 bases in between. This CDR3 spans 14 amino acids. CDR1 is SEHNR and CDR2 is FQNEAQ in the germline V gene (reference sequence). CDR3 in amino acids: CASSTQGWATEAFF. The CDR3, as DNA: TGTGCCAGCAGCACACAGGGTTGGGCCACTGAAGCTTTCTTT.

This clonotype occurred many times. The rearrangement links TRBV9 to TRBJ1-2, with a tentative D call TRBD1 (6 bases). The CDR3 has 16 residues. The V gene's germline CDR1 is SGDLS and CDR2 YYNGEE. The V end was cut by 3 bases, the J end by 4 bases, with 19 bases between. The CDR3 is CASSAYTGLGAYGYTF. The CDR3 bases are TGTGCCAGCAGCGCCTATACAGGGTTAGGGGCCTATGGCTACACCTTC.

Ten or more counts support this clonotype. The genes are TRBV5-6 and TRBJ2-1; 10 bases are a match to TRBD2. Germline V gene lookup returns CDR1 SGHDT and CDR2 YYEEEE. Losses at the gene ends were 7 bases for V and 3 bases for J; bases not matched to a gene: 10. The length of the CDR3 is 16 residues. The CDR3 protein is CASYRALAGGYNEQFF. In DNA, the CDR3 is TGTGCCAGCTACCGAGCCTTAGCGGGAGGCTACAATGAGCAGTTCTTC. The variable domain in full, with the rest retrieved from reference TRBV5-6 and TRBJ2-1, is DAGVTQSPTHLIKTRGQQVTLRCSPKSGHDTVSWYQQALGQGPQFIFQYYEEEERQRGNFPDRFSGHQFPNYSSELNVNALLLGDSALYLCASYRALAGGYNEQFFGPGTRLTVL.

Only a few counts were recorded for this clonotype. The chain has TRBV10-3 and TRBJ1-2; tentative D call: TRBD1 (6 bases). This CDR3 spans 13 amino acids. Germline assignment: CDR1 ENHRY and CDR2 SYGVKD. V was shortened by 5 bases and J by 9 bases, with 16 bases between the two germline ends. CDR3 DNA: TGTGCCATCAGTCCCGGCCGGGACAAACGCTACACCTTC. Protein sequence: CAISPGRDKRYTF.

This clonotype has a handful of counts. CDR3 DNA sequence: TGTGCCAGCAGCCAAGACCCTAGCGGGCGGATCACAGATACGCAGTATTTT. Translating gives CASSQDPSGRITDTQYF. The chain joins TRBV4-2 to TRBJ2-3; 8 nucleotides line up with TRBD2. J lost 2 bases, V lost 0 bases, and 7 bases had no gene match. The CDR3 is 17 amino acids. The V gene's germline CDR1 is LGHNA and CDR2 YNFKEQ.

In this sample, this clonotype turned up many times. This rearrangement joins TRBV20-1 to TRBJ1-5; 10 nucleotides agree with TRBD1. The CDR3 length is 16 residues. With 5 bases clipped from V and 2 bases from J, the junction kept 9 bases outside the gene matches. CDR1 is DFQATT, CDR2 SNEGSKA, per germline (reference sequence). The CDR3 region has the DNA TGCAGTGCTCCAAAAGGGACAGGGGCCCGCAATCAGCCCCAGCATTTT. Translated: CSAPKGTGARNQPQHF.

This rearrangement joins TRBV3-1 to TRBJ1-2, with TRBD1 matching 11 bases. With 1 base clipped from V and 7 bases from J, the junction kept 8 bases outside the gene matches. The CDR3 is 16 amino acids. Germline CDR1 is LGHDT and CDR2 is YNNKEL (reference sequence). The CDR3 DNA sequence: TGTGCCAGCAGCCAAGGTTTTGGACAGGGGGCCGGTGGCTACACCTTC. Encoded protein: CASSQGFGQGAGGYTF.

This clonotype was picked up a small number of times. The chain joins TRBV11-2 to TRBJ2-5; tentative D call: TRBD1 (6 bases). In germline, CDR1 is SGHAT, CDR2 FQNNGV. The CDR3 sequence is 13 residues long. V gave up 3 bases and J gave up 9 bases, with 14 bases separating them. CDR3 residues: CASSLELSGAQYF. As DNA, the CDR3 is TGTGCCAGCAGCTTGGAGCTCTCAGGGGCCCAGTACTTC.

The chain employs TRBV28 and TRBJ2-7; 7 bases match TRBD1. The CDR3 has 14 amino acids. Per the germline V gene, CDR1 is MDHEN and CDR2 is SYDVKM. J was trimmed by 0 bases and V by 5 bases; bases with no gene match: 4. In DNA form, the CDR3 reads TGTGCCAGCAGTAAGAGGGACAGCTCCTACGAGCAGTACTTC. Translation gives CASSKRDSSYEQYF.

V gene TRBV30 combines with J gene TRBJ2-5, with 14 bases aligning to TRBD2. The V gene's germline CDR1 is GTSNPN and CDR2 SVGIG (reference sequence). This CDR3 contains 17 residues. V shed 2 bases, J shed 2 bases, and the junction held 7 bases outside the gene matches. The CDR3 sequence: CAWSRGLAGVGQETQYF. CDR3 sequence (DNA): TGTGCCTGGAGTAGGGGACTAGCGGGAGTAGGTCAAGAGACCCAGTACTTC. Combining the CDR3 with reference TRBV30 and TRBJ2-5 gives the whole variable domain SQTIHQWPATLVQPVGSPLSLECTVEGTSNPNLYWYRQAAGRGLQLLFYSVGIGQISSEVPQNLSASRPQDRQFILSSKKLLLSDSGFYLCAWSRGLAGVGQETQYFGPGTRLLVL.

Details on this clonotype: A much larger clone differs from this one at a single base, so this may be a read error. The V gene is TRBV14, the J gene TRBJ1-2; D not certain. The germline V gene encodes CDR1 SGHDN and CDR2 FVKESK. The CDR3 loop spans 16 amino acids. CDR3 sequence reads: CASGQGPRTGIHGYTF. CDR3 nucleotide sequence: TGTGCCAGCGGCCAAGGACCCAGGACGGGTATCCATGGCTACACCTTC.

This clonotype was counted between two and nine times. The chain uses TRBV4-2 and TRBJ2-7; 7 bases are a match to TRBD2. The germline V gene has CDR1 LGHNA and CDR2 YNFKEQ. J gave up 2 bases and V 1 base, and 5 bases lay outside the gene matches. This CDR3 has 15 residues. In DNA form, the CDR3 reads TGTGCCAGCAGCCAAGGGACTAGTGGAGCCTACGAGCAGTACTTC. Protein product: CASSQGTSGAYEQYF.

The chain links TRBV27 to TRBJ2-1; tentative D call: TRBD2 (5 bases). Trimming removed 11 bases at V and 7 bases at J, with 9 bases between. Looked up from germline, CDR1 is MNHEY and CDR2 is SMNVEV (reference sequence). The CDR3 is 10 amino acids. Here the CDR3 DNA reads TGTGCCGGCCCGGGGAATGAGCAGTTCTTC. Residues: CAGPGNEQFF.

This clonotype appeared many times. The V call is TRBV2, the J call TRBJ1-4; perhaps TRBD1 as D (5 bases). CDR3 length equals 13 residues. Between the trimmed V and J ends, which lost 9 bases and 6 bases, there was a span of 14 bases. From germline, CDR1 is SNHLY and CDR2 FYNNEI. For the CDR3, the DNA is TGTGCCAGTAGAGGAGGGACGGATGAAAAACTGTTTTTT. Translated, it gives CASRGGTDEKLFF.

Ten or more counts support this clonotype. V gene TRBV5-1 combines with J gene TRBJ2-5, with 8 bases lining up with TRBD1. The ends lost 4 bases at V and 2 bases at J; junction bases unmatched: 7. Germline V gene data show CDR1 as SGHRS and CDR2 as YFSETQ. CDR3 length: 15 residues. CDR3 residues: CASSLGQASQETQYF. CDR3 nucleotide sequence: TGCGCCAGCAGCCTGGGACAGGCTTCTCAAGAGACCCAGTACTTC.

This clonotype was seen more than once but under ten times. This CDR3 reads CSARTESSYEQYF. DNA for the CDR3: TGCAGCGCAAGGACAGAGAGCTCCTACGAGCAGTACTTC. This rearrangement joins TRBV29-1 to TRBJ2-7; tentatively, D is TRBD1 (6 bases). Germline V gene data show CDR1 as SQVTM and CDR2 as ANQGSEA. The CDR3 is made up of 13 amino acids. Trimming shortened V by 7 bases and J by 0 bases, and 13 bases separated the two germline ends.

The sample holds many counts of this clonotype. The rearrangement joins TRBV20-1 to TRBJ1-2; D is uncertain. Trimming took 5 bases from V and 4 from J, leaving 8 bases between them. Germline CDR1 reads DFQATT; CDR2 reads SNEGSKA (reference sequence). The CDR3 consists of 11 residues. The CDR3 loop reads CSASDTYGYTF. CDR3 DNA: TGCAGTGCTTCCGACACCTATGGCTACACCTTC.

This clonotype was observed at least ten times. The chain carries TRBV5-1 and TRBJ2-1; D unclear. This CDR3 has 13 residues. V lost 8 bases to trimming and J lost 6 bases, with 15 bases between them. Per the germline V gene, CDR1 is SGHRS and CDR2 is YFSETQ. The CDR3 DNA sequence: TGCGCCAGTGGGGTGTTAGTGCCCAATGAGCAGTTCTTC. Amino acid sequence: CASGVLVPNEQFF.

This clonotype appeared many times. In DNA form, the CDR3 reads TGTGCCAGCAGTTTCGGCGGGAGGAGCTCCTACGAGCAGTACTTC. It encodes CASSFGGRSSYEQYF. The chain employs TRBV12-3 or TRBV12-4 and TRBJ2-7; 8 nucleotides match TRBD2. CDR3 length: 15 residues. Trimming cost V 3 bases and J 0 bases; bases outside gene matches: 4.

This clonotype was seen ten or more times. The rearrangement links TRBV20-1 to TRBJ2-1; 8 nucleotides align to TRBD2. Germline V gives CDR1 DFQATT, CDR2 SNEGSKA (reference sequence). Trimming at V came to 6 bases and at J to 4 bases, leaving 11 bases not matched to a gene. CDR3 length equals 15 residues. Written as DNA, the CDR3 is TGCAGTGCGGGTAAACCGGGACTAGAATACAATGAGCAGTTCTTC. It is translated as CSAGKPGLEYNEQFF.

This clonotype was picked up many times. CDR3 sequence (DNA): TGTGCCAGCAGCTTAACGGGACCGGGGGCCGTCACTGAAGCTTTCTTT. Its protein product is CASSLTGPGAVTEAFF. The V and J genes are TRBV7-3 and TRBJ1-1; perhaps TRBD1 as D (6 bases). V was clipped by 0 bases and J by 4 bases, with 15 bases between them. Germline CDR1 is SGHTA and CDR2 is FQGTGA. CDR3 length: 16 amino acids.

This clonotype occurred many times. The rearrangement joins TRBV5-1 to TRBJ2-1, with 9 bases fitting TRBD2. The CDR3 sequence is 16 residues long. Germline assignment: CDR1 SGHRS and CDR2 YFSETQ. V shed 2 bases, J shed 2 bases, and the junction held 5 bases outside the gene matches. CDR3 protein: CASSFGREGAYNEQFF. CDR3 nucleotides: TGCGCCAGCAGCTTCGGGCGGGAGGGGGCCTACAATGAGCAGTTCTTC.

This clonotype was recorded many times. This chain connects TRBV30 to TRBJ2-4, with no clear D. The CDR3 covers 11 residues. The V and J ends lost 0 bases and 8 bases respectively, with 5 bases between them. CDR1 is GTSNPN, CDR2 SVGIG, per germline (reference sequence). CDR3 loop: CAWSVSYIQYF. DNA of the CDR3: TGTGCCTGGAGTGTAAGCTACATTCAGTACTTC.

This clonotype was seen many times. The genes are TRBV5-1 and TRBJ2-1; D perhaps matches TRBD2 (6 bases). The CDR3 is 15 amino acids. CDR1 SGHRS and CDR2 YFSETQ come from the germline V gene. Trimming shortened V by 3 bases and J by 0 bases, and 10 bases separated the two germline ends. CDR3 coding DNA: TGCGCCAGCAGCTATGGGACTCTCTCCTACAATGAGCAGTTCTTC. Protein: CASSYGTLSYNEQFF.

This clonotype was seen at least ten times. The rearrangement uses TRBV27 and TRBJ2-7; possible D gene TRBD2, 5 bases. Per the germline V gene, CDR1 is MNHEY and CDR2 is SMNVEV (reference sequence). This CDR3 region has 13 residues. Trimming took 0 bases from V and 5 from J, leaving 8 bases between them. Here the CDR3 reads CASSLSSSHEQYF. For the CDR3, the DNA is TGTGCCAGCAGTTTATCTTCTAGCCACGAGCAGTACTTC.